The 28 T cell receptor beta chains reported below all come from one sample, sequenced in a study of T cells in Graves' hyperthyroidism and ophthalmopathy. The CDR3 regions of TCR beta were amplified from RNA transcripts. In the first-round RT-PCR of the TCR CDR3, the HTBI primer set was used. TCRdb itself ran the multiplex PCR reads through MiXCR, one entry per CDR3 protein. The sample shows around 480,000 distinct CDR3 sequences, approximately 15% of them seen only once. What was sequenced was blood. Every receptor here comes from a woman aged 18-30 years with Graves' hyperthyroidism.

V is TRBV4-1 and J is TRBJ1-1, with D uncertain. The CDR3 loop spans 16 amino acids. Germline lookup yields CDR1 MGHRA and CDR2 YSYEKL. Trimming took 1 base from V and 1 from J, leaving 13 bases between them. CDR3 nucleotides: TGCGCCAGCAGCCAAGGTTTTCGAATGGAGAACACTGAAGCTTTCTTT. Its protein is CASSQGFRMENTEAFF.

This clonotype was observed at least ten times. The chain joins TRBV10-3 to TRBJ2-6; D assignment may be TRBD1 or TRBD2 (5 bases each). Trimming took off 4 bases at V and 2 bases at J, with 12 bases between the two ends. This CDR3 comprises 16 residues. CDR1 is ENHRY, CDR2 SYGVKD, per germline. CDR3 protein: CAISAGTFAGANVLTF. CDR3 sequence (DNA): TGTGCCATCAGTGCGGGGACCTTTGCTGGGGCCAACGTCCTGACTTTC.

This clonotype was seen repeatedly, ten times or more. CDR3 nucleotide sequence: TGTGCCATCAGTGAGGTCCAGGGCCAGAATCAGCCCCAGCATTTT. It yields the protein CAISEVQGQNQPQHF. The chain employs TRBV10-3 and TRBJ1-5; maybe TRBD1 (5 bases). Germline V gene sequence: CDR1 ENHRY, CDR2 SYGVKD. This CDR3 has 15 amino acids. Trimming removed 2 bases at V and 4 bases at J, with 12 bases between.

This clonotype has a count of ten or more. The chain uses TRBV5-1 and TRBJ2-5; TRBD1 matches 9 bases. The germline V gene encodes CDR1 SGHRS and CDR2 YFSETQ. This CDR3 is 14 amino acids long. V lost 4 bases to trimming and J lost 5 bases; unmatched junction nucleotides: 6. The CDR3 DNA is TGCGCCAGCAGCCGGGGACAGGGTGGGGAGACCCAGTACTTC. Its translation: CASSRGQGGETQYF.

A note on this clonotype: A much larger clone lies a single base off, so this may be a read error. V usage is TRBV6-2 or TRBV6-3 and J usage is TRBJ2-7; 7 bases fit TRBD1. The J call may be faulty, since TRBJ2-1 better matches the DNA end. This CDR3 region has 16 residues. Germline CDR1 reads MNHEY; CDR2 reads SVGEGT. This CDR3 is CASTEKRGRGSYEQFF. The CDR3 DNA sequence: TGTGCCAGCACCGAAAAGAGGGGGCGAGGCTCCTACGAGCAGTTCTTC.

This clonotype was seen at least ten times. This rearrangement joins TRBV7-3 to TRBJ2-1; D is perhaps TRBD2 (5 bases). V dropped 1 base and J dropped 0 bases, with 13 bases sitting between them. Germline CDR1 reads SGHTA; CDR2 reads FQGTGA. CDR3 length: 17 residues. This chain's CDR3 is CASSLNPGGDSYNEQFF. The CDR3 DNA reads as TGTGCCAGCAGCTTAAATCCCGGAGGCGACTCCTACAATGAGCAGTTCTTC.

As for this clonotype: A read error may explain this, as a much larger clone is one base away. The V and J genes are TRBV11-2 and TRBJ1-1; tentative D call: TRBD1 (6 bases). This CDR3 is 16 amino acids long. CDR1 is SGHAT and CDR2 is FQNNGV in the germline V gene. The CDR3 coding sequence is TGTGCCAGCAGCTTAGAGTTGGGTCAGGGGATGACTGAAGCTTGCTTT. Protein sequence: CASSLELGQGMTEACF.

V and J are TRBV19 and TRBJ2-2; TRBD2 matches 9 bases. V lost 3 bases to trimming and J lost 4 bases; unmatched junction nucleotides: 6. This CDR3 contains 16 residues. Germline V CDR1 and CDR2: LNHDA, SQIVND (reference sequence). CDR3 sequence reads: CASSILAGDPTGELFF. The CDR3 DNA sequence: TGTGCCAGTAGTATCTTAGCGGGAGACCCCACCGGGGAGCTGTTTTTT. Using reference TRBV19 and TRBJ2-2 for the parts outside the CDR3, the full variable domain is DGGITQSPKYLFRKEGQNVTLSCEQNLNHDAMYWYRQDPGQGLRLIYYSQIVNDFQKGDIAEGYSVSREKKESFPLTVTSAQKNPTAFYLCASSILAGDPTGELFFGEGSRLTVL.

This clonotype was observed many times. The chain recombines TRBV12-3 or TRBV12-4 with TRBJ2-5, with 14 bases fitting TRBD2. This CDR3 has 19 amino acids. With V trimmed by 5 bases and J by 5 bases, 16 bases remained unmatched. The CDR3 sequence is CASSPRGNSGTSGSETQYF. CDR3 nucleotides: TGTGCCAGCAGTCCAAGGGGGAATTCCGGGACTAGCGGGAGCGAGACCCAGTACTTC.

This clonotype has a count of ten or more. The chain uses TRBV20-1 and TRBJ2-3; TRBD2 might be the D (6 bases). There are 13 residues in the CDR3. Deletions cut 3 bases from V and 4 bases from J, with 11 bases between. The germline CDR1 and CDR2 sequences are DFQATT and SNEGSKA (reference sequence). The CDR3 DNA sequence: TGCAGTGCTAGGCCGGGAGTTTCAGATACGCAGTATTTT. Translating it yields CSARPGVSDTQYF.

This clonotype has more than one count but fewer than ten. The chain joins TRBV6-1 to TRBJ1-6; no clear D. The CDR3 extends over 15 amino acids. V lost 5 bases to trimming and J lost 3 bases, with 11 bases between them. CDR1 MNHNS and CDR2 SASEGT come from the germline V gene. In nucleotides, the CDR3 is TGTGCCAGCAGTCTCCGGGCTAGCTATAATTCACCCCTCCACTTT. Its protein product is CASSLRASYNSPLHF.

This sequence joins TRBV4-1 and TRBJ1-1; possible D gene TRBD1, 5 bases. V lost 3 bases and J lost 7, with 9 bases in between. The V gene's germline CDR1 is MGHRA and CDR2 YSYEKL. This CDR3 has 12 amino acids. DNA of the CDR3: TGCGCCAGCAGCCAGGTGGGACGTGAAGCTTTCTTT. Its translation: CASSQVGREAFF.

This clonotype occurred many times. The chain is built from TRBV27 and TRBJ1-5; possibly TRBD1 for D (5 bases). This CDR3 is 15 amino acids long. Trimming shortened V by 8 bases and J by 5 bases, and 19 bases separated the two germline ends. Per the germline V gene, CDR1 is MNHEY and CDR2 is SMNVEV (reference sequence). The CDR3: CASGQARQGYQPQHF. In DNA form, the CDR3 reads TGTGCCAGCGGTCAAGCGCGGCAGGGCTATCAGCCCCAGCATTTT.

This clonotype was observed many times. This chain uses TRBV10-3 with TRBJ1-3; D is unresolved. Deletions cut 2 bases from V and 0 bases from J, with 14 bases between. This CDR3 spans 17 amino acids. Germline CDR1 reads ENHRY; CDR2 reads SYGVKD. CDR3 sequence: CAISESVRSYSGNTIYF. In nucleotides, the CDR3 is TGTGCCATCAGTGAGAGTGTCAGATCCTACTCTGGAAACACCATATATTTT.

This clonotype was counted at least ten times. The chain combines TRBV18 with TRBJ1-2; D is perhaps TRBD1 (6 bases). Trimming pared 2 bases from V and 5 bases from J, leaving 15 bases between. CDR3 length: 15 residues. Germline V lookup: CDR1 KGHSH, CDR2 LQKENI. The CDR3 DNA reads as TGTGCCAGCTCACCATTCACAGGGTCGGAGTATGGCTACACCTTC. Its protein is CASSPFTGSEYGYTF.

The chain uses TRBV2 and TRBJ2-3, with D perhaps matching TRBD1 (5 bases). CDR3 length: 15 residues. Per the germline V gene, CDR1 is SNHLY and CDR2 is FYNNEI. The V end was cut by 7 bases, the J end by 0 bases, with 14 bases between. CDR3 sequence reads: CASNPDSLSTDTQYF. CDR3 coding DNA: TGTGCCAGCAACCCCGACAGTTTGAGCACAGATACGCAGTATTTT.

This clonotype was seen repeatedly, ten times or more. The CDR3 sequence is CASSPPGGTTGEQFF. In DNA, the CDR3 is TGTGCCAGCAGTCCCCCCGGGGGGACAACGGGTGAGCAGTTCTTC. This chain links TRBV12-3 or TRBV12-4 with TRBJ2-1; perhaps TRBD2 as D (7 bases). The CDR3 is 15 residues long. Between the trimmed V and J ends, which lost 5 bases and 9 bases, there was a span of 20 bases.

This clonotype appeared a few times. The chain employs TRBV6-1 and TRBJ1-1; perhaps TRBD1 as D (5 bases). CDR1 and CDR2 from the germline V gene are MNHNS and SASEGT. The CDR3 runs 13 residues. With 6 bases removed from V and 6 bases from J, the gap between germline ends came to 14 bases. The CDR3 is CASSPGTDAEAFF. CDR3 DNA sequence: TGTGCCAGCAGCCCCGGGACGGACGCTGAAGCTTTCTTT.

This clonotype was observed at least ten times. Here the CDR3 DNA reads TGTGCCAGCAGCCAAGTAAACAGGGGGCCCCACAATGAGCAGTTCTTC. Translating gives CASSQVNRGPHNEQFF. This chain links TRBV3-1 with TRBJ2-1, with 9 positions matching TRBD1. The CDR3 length is 16 residues. Germline values: CDR1 LGHDT, CDR2 YNNKEL (reference sequence). The junction had 6 bases not matched to a gene; V was cut back by 1 base and J by 5 bases.

This clonotype was detected many times. V and J are TRBV2 and TRBJ1-6; weak D call: TRBD1 (5 bases). The ends were cut back, 4 bases at V and 3 bases at J, with 7 bases in the middle. The germline V gene has CDR1 SNHLY and CDR2 FYNNEI. The CDR3 covers 14 residues. The CDR3 DNA reads as TGTGCCAGCAGTGCGGGGGACTATAATTCACCCCTCCACTTT. Protein product: CASSAGDYNSPLHF.

This clonotype was counted ten times or more. This chain links TRBV27 with TRBJ2-3; TRBD2 is a possible D gene (5 bases). The germline V and J ends were trimmed by 8 bases and 0 bases, with 18 bases remaining between them. Germline lookup yields CDR1 MNHEY and CDR2 SMNVEV (reference sequence). This CDR3 is 16 amino acids long. The CDR3 here is CASYGADRASTDTQYF. The CDR3 nucleotides are TGTGCCAGCTACGGAGCGGACCGTGCTAGCACAGATACGCAGTATTTT.

This clonotype has only a few counts. The gene calls are TRBV5-5 and TRBJ2-1; D perhaps matches TRBD2 (5 bases). Trimming took off 0 bases at V and 7 bases at J, with 11 bases between the two ends. Looked up from germline, CDR1 is SGHKS and CDR2 is YYEKEE (reference sequence). There are 14 residues in the CDR3. The CDR3 DNA is TGTGCCAGCAGCTTGGTGAGGGCCAGTAATGAGCAGTTCTTC. Translation: CASSLVRASNEQFF.

To note about this clonotype: One end of the junction fails to match germline, which may point to a read error. V and J are TRBV30 and TRBJ2-2, with D possibly called TRBD1 or TRBD2 (5 bases each). The CDR3 extends over 14 amino acids. Germline lookup yields CDR1 GTSNPN and CDR2 SVGIG (reference sequence). CDR3 sequence: CARTGRGRTGKLFF. In DNA, the CDR3 is TGTGCCCGAACAGGCCGTGGGCGGACCGGGAAGCTGTTTTTT.

As concerns this clonotype: At one boundary the junction diverges from the germline segment, which might be a read error. The chain links TRBV5-1 to TRBJ2-5, with unresolved D. Germline values: CDR1 SGHRS, CDR2 YFSETQ. There are 14 residues in the CDR3. CDR3 DNA sequence: TGTGCCAGCAGTTCCTTTTCCCGGGTCCCCTCCCCGTACTTC. It translates to CASSSFSRVPSPYF.

The chain combines TRBV29-1 with TRBJ2-7; 10 nucleotides line up with TRBD2. This CDR3 comprises 15 residues. Germline assignment: CDR1 SQVTM and CDR2 ANQGSEA. Trimming cost V 2 bases and J 0 bases; bases outside gene matches: 4. CDR3 nucleotide sequence: TGCAGCGTTGAAACTCTAGCGGGGGCCTCCTACGAGCAGTACGTC. It is translated as CSVETLAGASYEQYV.

This clonotype was recorded at least ten times. J is TRBJ2-7 and V is TRBV12-3 or TRBV12-4; 10 nucleotides align to TRBD2. V lost 8 bases to trimming and J lost 5 bases; unmatched junction nucleotides: 9. The CDR3 contains 14 residues. CDR3 DNA: TGTGCCAGCGGGTCGCTAGCGGGAGTGCACGAGCAGTACTTC. Translating gives CASGSLAGVHEQYF.

The CDR3 DNA is TGTGCCACCAGCAGAGAGGGGGGTAGGGAAAACGAGCAGTACGTC. It encodes CATSREGGRENEQYV. V is TRBV15 and J is TRBJ2-7, with D perhaps matching TRBD2 (6 bases). The length of the CDR3 is 15 residues. CDR1 LNHNV and CDR2 YYDKDF come from the germline V gene (reference sequence). Trimming left V 0 bases short and J 5 bases short, with 14 bases between.

The chain carries TRBV18 and TRBJ2-1; 10 bases fit TRBD1. Germline V gene sequence: CDR1 KGHSH, CDR2 LQKENI. This CDR3 has 17 amino acids. The ends lost 4 bases at V and 7 bases at J; junction bases unmatched: 13. CDR3 amino acids: CASSQTPTGGIENEQFF. CDR3 nucleotide sequence: TGTGCCAGCTCACAAACACCGACAGGGGGCATTGAAAATGAGCAGTTCTTC.